The clone carrying this T cell receptor (beta chain) was seen only a few times. Antigen unknown. The sample originates from a study of T cell responses to AZD1222 COVID-19 vaccine. Overall study findings and caveats: Only a handful of AZD1222 recipients tested seropositive at baseline. As reported, nearly half of all spike-specific TCRs target variant regions that are unmutated.

Sequencing was performed with immunoSEQ multiplex PCR; in TCRdb, only in-frame clones are kept and a portion is missing. Of roughly 93,000 clones listed, 80% to 90% are singletons. The source material was peripheral blood, sampled on day 0 of AZD1222 vaccination. This receptor was obtained from an adult in good health.

DNA for the CDR3: TGTGCCATCAGTGATCATATACCGAACACTGAAGCTTTCTTT. It yields the protein CAISDHIPNTEAFF. This chain connects TRBV10-3 to TRBJ1-1; D is unresolved. This CDR3 has 14 amino acids. From germline, CDR1 is ENHRY and CDR2 SYGVKD. V lost 3 bases and J 1 base, leaving 9 bases between the germline ends.